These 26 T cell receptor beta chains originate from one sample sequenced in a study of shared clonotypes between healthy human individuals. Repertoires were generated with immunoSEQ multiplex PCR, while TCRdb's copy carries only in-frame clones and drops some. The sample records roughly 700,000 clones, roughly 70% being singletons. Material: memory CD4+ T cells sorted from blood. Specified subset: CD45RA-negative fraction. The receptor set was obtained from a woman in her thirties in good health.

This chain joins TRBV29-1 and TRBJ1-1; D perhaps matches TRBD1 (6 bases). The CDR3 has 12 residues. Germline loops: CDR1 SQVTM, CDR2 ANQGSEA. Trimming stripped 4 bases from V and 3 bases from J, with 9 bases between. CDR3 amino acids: CSVARGDTEAFF. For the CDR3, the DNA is TGCAGCGTTGCGAGGGGGGACACTGAAGCTTTCTTT.

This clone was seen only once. The CDR3 bases are TGTGCCAGTAGTTTAACAGGGCCCGGGGCCAACGTCCTGACTTTC. It is translated as CASSLTGPGANVLTF. This sequence joins TRBV19 and TRBJ2-6, with D tentatively TRBD1 (6 bases). V was trimmed by 5 bases and J by 4 bases, leaving 12 bases between them. The germline gives CDR1 LNHDA, CDR2 SQIVND (reference sequence). There are 15 residues in the CDR3.

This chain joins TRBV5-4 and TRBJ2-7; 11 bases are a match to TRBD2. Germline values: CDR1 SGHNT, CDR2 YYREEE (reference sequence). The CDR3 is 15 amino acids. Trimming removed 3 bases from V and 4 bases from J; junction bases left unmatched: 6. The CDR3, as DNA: TGTGCCAGCAGCTCCCCACTAGCGGGAGTTTACGAGCAGTACTTC. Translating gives CASSSPLAGVYEQYF.

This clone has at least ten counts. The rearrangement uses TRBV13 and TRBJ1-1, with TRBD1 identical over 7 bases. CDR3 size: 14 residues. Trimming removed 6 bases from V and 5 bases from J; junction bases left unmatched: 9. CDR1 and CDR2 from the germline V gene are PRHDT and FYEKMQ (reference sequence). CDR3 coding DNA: TGTGCCAGCAGTTTAAAACAGGGGCATACTGAAGCTTTCTTT. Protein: CASSLKQGHTEAFF.

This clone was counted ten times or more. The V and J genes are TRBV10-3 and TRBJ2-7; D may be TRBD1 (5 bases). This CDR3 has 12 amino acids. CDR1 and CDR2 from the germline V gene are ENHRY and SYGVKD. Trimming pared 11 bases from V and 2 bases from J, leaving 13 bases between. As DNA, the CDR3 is TGTGCCGTTGGACAAGAGGCCTACGAGCAGTACTTC. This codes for CAVGQEAYEQYF.

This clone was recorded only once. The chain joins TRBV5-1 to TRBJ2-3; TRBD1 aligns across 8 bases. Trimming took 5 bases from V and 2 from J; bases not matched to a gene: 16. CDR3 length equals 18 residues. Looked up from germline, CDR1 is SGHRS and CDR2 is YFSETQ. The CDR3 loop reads CASSPNPRGQGVTDTQYF. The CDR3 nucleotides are TGCGCCAGCAGTCCCAACCCCCGCGGACAGGGCGTCACAGATACGCAGTATTTT.

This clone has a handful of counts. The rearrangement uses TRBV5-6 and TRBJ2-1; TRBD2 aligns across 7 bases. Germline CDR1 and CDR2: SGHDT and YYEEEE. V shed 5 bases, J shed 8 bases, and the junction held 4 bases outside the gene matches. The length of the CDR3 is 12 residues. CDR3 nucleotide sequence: TGTGCCAGCAGATCGGCGGGGGATGAGCAGTTCTTC. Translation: CASRSAGDEQFF.

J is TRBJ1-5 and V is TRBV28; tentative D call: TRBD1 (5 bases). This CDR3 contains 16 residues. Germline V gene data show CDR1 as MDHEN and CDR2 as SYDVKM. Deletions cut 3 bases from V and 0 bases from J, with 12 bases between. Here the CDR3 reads CASSFGQGLSNQPQHF. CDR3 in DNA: TGTGCCAGCAGTTTTGGGCAGGGACTTAGCAATCAGCCCCAGCATTTT.

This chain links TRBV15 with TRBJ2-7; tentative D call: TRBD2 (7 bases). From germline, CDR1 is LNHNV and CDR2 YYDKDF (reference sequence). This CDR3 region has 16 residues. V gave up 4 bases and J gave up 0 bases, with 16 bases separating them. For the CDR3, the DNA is TGTGCCACCAGCAAAGGGTTGAGGGGGGGCTCCTACGAGCAGTACTTC. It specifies CATSKGLRGGSYEQYF.

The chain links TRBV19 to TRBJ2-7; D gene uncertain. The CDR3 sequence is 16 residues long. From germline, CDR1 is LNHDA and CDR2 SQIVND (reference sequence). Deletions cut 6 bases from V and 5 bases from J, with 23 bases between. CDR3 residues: CASSLRGRGALNEQYF. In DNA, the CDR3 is TGTGCCAGTAGCTTAAGAGGTAGAGGAGCTTTGAACGAGCAGTACTTC.

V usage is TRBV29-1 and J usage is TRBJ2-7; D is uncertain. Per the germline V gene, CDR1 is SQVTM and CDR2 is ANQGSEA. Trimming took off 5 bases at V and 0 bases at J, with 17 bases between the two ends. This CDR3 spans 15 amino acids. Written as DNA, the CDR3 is TGCAGCGTTCCCACCTGGGCAGGCCGCTCCTACGAGCAGTACTTC. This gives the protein CSVPTWAGRSYEQYF.

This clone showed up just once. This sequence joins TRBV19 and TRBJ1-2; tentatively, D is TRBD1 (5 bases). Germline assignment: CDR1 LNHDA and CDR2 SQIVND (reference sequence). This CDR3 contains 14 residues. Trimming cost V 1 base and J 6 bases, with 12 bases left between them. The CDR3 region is CASSIAAGWDGYTF. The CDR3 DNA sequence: TGTGCCAGTAGTATAGCGGCAGGGTGGGATGGCTACACCTTC.

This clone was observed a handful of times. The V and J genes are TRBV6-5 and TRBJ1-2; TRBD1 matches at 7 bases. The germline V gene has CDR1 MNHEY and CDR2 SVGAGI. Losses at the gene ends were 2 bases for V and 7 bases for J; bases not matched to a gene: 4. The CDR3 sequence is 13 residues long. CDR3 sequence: CASSYEGGSGYTF. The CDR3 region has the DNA TGTGCCAGCAGTTACGAAGGGGGCAGTGGCTACACCTTC.

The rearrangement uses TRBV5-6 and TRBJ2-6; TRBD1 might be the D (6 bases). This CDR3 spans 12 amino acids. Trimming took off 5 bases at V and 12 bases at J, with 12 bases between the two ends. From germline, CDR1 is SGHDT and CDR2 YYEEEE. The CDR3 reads CASRRGTTVLTF. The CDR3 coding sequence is TGTGCCAGCAGGAGAGGGACAACCGTCCTGACTTTC.

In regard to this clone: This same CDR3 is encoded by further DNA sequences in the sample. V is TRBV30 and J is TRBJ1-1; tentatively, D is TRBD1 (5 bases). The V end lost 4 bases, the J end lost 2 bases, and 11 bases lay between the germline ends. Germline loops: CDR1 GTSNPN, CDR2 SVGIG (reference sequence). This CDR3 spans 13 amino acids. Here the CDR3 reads CAWTGTANTEAFF. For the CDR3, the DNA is TGTGCCTGGACCGGGACTGCTAACACTGAAGCTTTCTTT.

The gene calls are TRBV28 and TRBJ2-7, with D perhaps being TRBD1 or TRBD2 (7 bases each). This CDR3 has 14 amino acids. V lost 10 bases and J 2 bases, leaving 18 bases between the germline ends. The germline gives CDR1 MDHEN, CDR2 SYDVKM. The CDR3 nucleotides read TGTGCCACCAGGGGGGGACCGACAGCCTACGAGCAGTACTTC. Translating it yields CATRGGPTAYEQYF. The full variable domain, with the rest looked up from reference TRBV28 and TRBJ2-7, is DVKVTQSSRYLVKRTGEKVFLECVQDMDHENMFWYRQDPGLGLRLIYFSYDVKMKEKGDIPEGYSVSREKKERFSLILESASTNQTSMYLCATRGGPTAYEQYFGPGTRLTVT.

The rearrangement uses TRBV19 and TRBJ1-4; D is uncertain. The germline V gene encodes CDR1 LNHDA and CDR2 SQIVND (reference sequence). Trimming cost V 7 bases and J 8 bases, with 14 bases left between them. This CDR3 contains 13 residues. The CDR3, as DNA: TGTGCCAGTAAGGGAGTAGGAGTGGAAAAACTGTTTTTT. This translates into CASKGVGVEKLFF.

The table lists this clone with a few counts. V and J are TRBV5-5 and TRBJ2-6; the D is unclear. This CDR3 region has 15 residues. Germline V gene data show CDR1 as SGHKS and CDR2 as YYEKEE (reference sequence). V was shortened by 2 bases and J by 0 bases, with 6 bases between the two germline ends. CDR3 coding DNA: TGTGCCAGCAGCTTTTTCTTCTCTGGGGCCAACGTCCTGACTTTC. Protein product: CASSFFFSGANVLTF.

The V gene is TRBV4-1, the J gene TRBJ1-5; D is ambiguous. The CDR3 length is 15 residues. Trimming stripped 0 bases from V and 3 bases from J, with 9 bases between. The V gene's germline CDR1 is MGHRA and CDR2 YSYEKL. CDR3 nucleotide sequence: TGCGCCAGCAGCCAAGAAGAAAGGATCAATCAGCCCCAGCATTTT. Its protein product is CASSQEERINQPQHF.

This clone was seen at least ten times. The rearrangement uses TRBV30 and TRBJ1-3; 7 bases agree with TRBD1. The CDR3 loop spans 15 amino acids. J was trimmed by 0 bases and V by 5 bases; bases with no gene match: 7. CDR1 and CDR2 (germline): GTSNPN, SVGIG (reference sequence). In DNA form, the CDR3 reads TGTGCCTGGGCCCACAAGGGGGCCTCTGGAAACACCATATATTTT. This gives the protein CAWAHKGASGNTIYF.

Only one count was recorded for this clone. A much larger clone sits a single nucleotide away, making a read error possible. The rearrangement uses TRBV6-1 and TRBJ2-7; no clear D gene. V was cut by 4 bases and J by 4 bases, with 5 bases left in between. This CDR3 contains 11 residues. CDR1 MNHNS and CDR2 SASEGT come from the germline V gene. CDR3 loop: CASSGFYEQYF. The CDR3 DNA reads TGTGCCAGCAGTGGTTTTTACGAGCAGTACTTC.

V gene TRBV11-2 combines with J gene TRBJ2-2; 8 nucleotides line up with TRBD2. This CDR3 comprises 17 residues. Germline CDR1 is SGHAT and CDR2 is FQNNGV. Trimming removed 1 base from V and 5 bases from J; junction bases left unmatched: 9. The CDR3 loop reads CASSLVGLAFRTGELFF. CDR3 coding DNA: TGTGCCAGCAGCTTAGTTGGACTAGCCTTTAGAACCGGGGAGCTGTTTTTT. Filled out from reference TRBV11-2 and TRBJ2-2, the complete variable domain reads EAGVAQSPRYKIIEKRQSVAFWCNPISGHATLYWYQQILGQGPKLLIQFQNNGVVDDSQLPKDRFSAERLKGVDSTLKIQPAKLEDSAVYLCASSLVGLAFRTGELFFGEGSRLTVL.

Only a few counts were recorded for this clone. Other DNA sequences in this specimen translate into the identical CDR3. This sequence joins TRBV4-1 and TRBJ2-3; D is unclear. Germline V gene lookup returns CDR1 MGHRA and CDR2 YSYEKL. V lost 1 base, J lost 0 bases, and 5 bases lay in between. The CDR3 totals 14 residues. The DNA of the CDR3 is TGCGCCAGCAGCCAAGTCGGGAGCACAGATACGCAGTATTTT. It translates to CASSQVGSTDTQYF.

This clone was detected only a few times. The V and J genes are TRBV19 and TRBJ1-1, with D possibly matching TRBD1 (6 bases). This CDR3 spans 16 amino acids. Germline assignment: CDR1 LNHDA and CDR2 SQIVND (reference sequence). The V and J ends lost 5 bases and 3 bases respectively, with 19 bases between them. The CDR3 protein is CASSPSGDVIDTEAFF. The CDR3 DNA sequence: TGTGCCAGTAGTCCCTCAGGGGACGTTATCGACACTGAAGCTTTCTTT.

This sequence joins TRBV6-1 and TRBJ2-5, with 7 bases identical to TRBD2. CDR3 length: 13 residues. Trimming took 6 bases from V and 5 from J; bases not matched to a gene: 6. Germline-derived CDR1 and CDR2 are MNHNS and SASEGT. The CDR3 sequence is CASRISGPETQYF. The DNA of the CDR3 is TGTGCCAGCAGAATTAGCGGGCCCGAGACCCAGTACTTC.

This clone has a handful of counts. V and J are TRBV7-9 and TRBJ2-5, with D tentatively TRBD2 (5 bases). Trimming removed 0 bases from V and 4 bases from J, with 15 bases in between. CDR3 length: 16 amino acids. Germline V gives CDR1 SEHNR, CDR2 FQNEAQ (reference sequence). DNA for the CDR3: TGTGCCAGCAGCTTAGCGGGAGCAACATTCTCAGAGACCCAGTACTTC. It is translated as CASSLAGATFSETQYF.